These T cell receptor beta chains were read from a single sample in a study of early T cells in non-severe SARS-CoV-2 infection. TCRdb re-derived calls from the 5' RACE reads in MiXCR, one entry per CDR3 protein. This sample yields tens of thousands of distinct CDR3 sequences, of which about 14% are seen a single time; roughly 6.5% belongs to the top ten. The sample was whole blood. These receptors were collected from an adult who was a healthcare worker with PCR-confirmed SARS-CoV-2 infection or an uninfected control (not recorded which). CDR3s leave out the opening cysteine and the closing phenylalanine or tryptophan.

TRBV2 AALGATNEKLF
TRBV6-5 ASSYPNGLTSVQY
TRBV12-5 ASAPWGNQETQY
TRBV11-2 ASSVSPFEQY
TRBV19 ASQSPGTGGNYEQY
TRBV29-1 SVSSGAEAF
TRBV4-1 ASSQDGGDTQY
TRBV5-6 ASSLYYGYT
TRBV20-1 SAQRLAGSYEQY
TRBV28 ASTDQNYGYT
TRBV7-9 ASSSNGAALRYGYT
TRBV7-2 ASSFRQNGYGYT
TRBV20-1 SAATGGDADTQY
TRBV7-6 ASSLETGSNQPQH
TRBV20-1 SALRDSSYEQY
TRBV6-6 ASSFNRALDEQF
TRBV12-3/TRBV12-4 ASSSSGLGELF
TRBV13 ASSFGFGETQY
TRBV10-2 ASSESAGATYEQY
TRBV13 ASSLFAPAGAADTQY
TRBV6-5 ASSQPTGGSEKLF
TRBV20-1 SASSGGILSGELF
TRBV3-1 ASSHTNTEAF
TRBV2 ASRENIQY
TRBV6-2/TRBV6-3 ASTDLPYEQY
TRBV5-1 ASSSGQSTSRTDTQY
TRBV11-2 ASSPAGTDTQY
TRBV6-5 ASSYRTGEMNTEAF
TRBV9 ASAGRYLAGANVLT
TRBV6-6 ASSDPTGRSGNTIY
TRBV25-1 ASSGVGGDYEQY
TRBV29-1 SASGGLDYGYT
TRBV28 ASSPDSRELF
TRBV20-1 SARVEGAGNQPQH
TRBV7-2 ASSGRGQGSYTGELF
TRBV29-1 SVQPSGASTDTQY
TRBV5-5 ASSPSRGVKY
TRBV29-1 SAGGGWNQPQH
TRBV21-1 ASCRTGTYEQY
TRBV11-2 ASSLVRGRFEKLF
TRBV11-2 ASSPLGGDYGKDTQY
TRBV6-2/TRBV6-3 ASSETGGLETQY
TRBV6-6 ASSKTGTGTPLPLH
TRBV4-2 ASSQGSGVGETQY
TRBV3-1 ASSQDPTGVEQY
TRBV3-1 ASSRDSGASGNTIY
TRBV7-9 ASSSPGYRAEQY
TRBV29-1 SVGSGLATDTQY
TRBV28 ASTLSPAGRVSKQY
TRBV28 ASSPPSALTDTQY
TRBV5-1 ASSLRLRPGLLEQY
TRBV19 ASSLSGGIYNEQF
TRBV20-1 SARDSHEQF
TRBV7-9 ASSLKAYEQY